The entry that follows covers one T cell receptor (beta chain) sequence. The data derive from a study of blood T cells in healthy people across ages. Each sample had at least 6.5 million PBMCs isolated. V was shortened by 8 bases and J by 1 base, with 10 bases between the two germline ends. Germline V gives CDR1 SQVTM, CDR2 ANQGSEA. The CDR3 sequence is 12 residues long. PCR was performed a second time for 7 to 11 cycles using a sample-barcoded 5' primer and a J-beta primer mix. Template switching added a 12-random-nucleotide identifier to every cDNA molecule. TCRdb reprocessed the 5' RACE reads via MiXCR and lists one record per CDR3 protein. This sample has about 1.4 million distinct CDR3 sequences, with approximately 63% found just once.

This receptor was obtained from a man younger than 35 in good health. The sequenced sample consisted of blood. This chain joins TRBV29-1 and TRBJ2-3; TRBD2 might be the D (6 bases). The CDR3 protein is CSSWGGTDTQYF. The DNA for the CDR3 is TGCAGCTCCTGGGGGGGCACAGATACGCAGTATTTT.